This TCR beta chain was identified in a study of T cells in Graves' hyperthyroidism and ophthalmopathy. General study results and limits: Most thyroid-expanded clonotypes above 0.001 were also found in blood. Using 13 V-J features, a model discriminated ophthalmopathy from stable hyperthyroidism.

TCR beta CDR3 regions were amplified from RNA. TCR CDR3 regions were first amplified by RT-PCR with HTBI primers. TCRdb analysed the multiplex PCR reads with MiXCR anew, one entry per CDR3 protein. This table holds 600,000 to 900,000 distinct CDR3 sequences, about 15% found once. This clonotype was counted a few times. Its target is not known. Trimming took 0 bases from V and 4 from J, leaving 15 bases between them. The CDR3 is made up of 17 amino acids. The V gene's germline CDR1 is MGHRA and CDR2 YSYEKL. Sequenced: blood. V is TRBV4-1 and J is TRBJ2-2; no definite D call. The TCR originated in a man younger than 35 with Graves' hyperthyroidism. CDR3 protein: CASSQDIIRISTGELFF. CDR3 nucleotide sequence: TGCGCCAGCAGCCAAGATATCATACGGATTAGCACCGGGGAGCTGTTTTTT.